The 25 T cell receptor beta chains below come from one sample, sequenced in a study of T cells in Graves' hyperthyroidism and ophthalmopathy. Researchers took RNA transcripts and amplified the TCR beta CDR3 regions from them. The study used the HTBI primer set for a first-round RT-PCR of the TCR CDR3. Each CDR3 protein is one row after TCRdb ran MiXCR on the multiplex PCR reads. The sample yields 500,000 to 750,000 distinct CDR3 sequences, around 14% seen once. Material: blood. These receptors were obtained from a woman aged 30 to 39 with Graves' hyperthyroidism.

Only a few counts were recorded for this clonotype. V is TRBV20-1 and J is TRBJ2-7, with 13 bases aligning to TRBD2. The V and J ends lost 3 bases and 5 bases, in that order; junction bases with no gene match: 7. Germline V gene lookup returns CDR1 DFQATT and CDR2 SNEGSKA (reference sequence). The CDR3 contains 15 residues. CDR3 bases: TGCAGTGCTAGGGTTACTAGCGGGAGGGCGAACGAGCAGTACTTC. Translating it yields CSARVTSGRANEQYF.

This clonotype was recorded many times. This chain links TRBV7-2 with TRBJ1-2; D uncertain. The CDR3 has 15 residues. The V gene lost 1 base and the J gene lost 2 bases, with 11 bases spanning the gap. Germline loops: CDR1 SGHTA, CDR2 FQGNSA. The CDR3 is CASSLVGTRNYGYTF. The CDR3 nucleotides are TGTGCCAGCAGCTTAGTGGGTACGCGAAACTATGGCTACACCTTC.

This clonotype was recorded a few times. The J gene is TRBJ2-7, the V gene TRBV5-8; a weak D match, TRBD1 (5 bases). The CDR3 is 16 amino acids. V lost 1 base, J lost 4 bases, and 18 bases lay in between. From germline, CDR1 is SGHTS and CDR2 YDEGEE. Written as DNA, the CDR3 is TGTGCCAGCAGCTTGTTTCCCCCGACAGTAGGGTACGAGCAGTACTTC. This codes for CASSLFPPTVGYEQYF.

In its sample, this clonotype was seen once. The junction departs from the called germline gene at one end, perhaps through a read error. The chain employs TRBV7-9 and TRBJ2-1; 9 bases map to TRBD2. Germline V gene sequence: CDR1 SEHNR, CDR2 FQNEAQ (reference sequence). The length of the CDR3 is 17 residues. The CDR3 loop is CAGSLVLAGSTYNEQFF. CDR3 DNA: TGTGCCGGCAGCTTAGTTCTAGCGGGAAGTACCTACAATGAGCAGTTCTTC.

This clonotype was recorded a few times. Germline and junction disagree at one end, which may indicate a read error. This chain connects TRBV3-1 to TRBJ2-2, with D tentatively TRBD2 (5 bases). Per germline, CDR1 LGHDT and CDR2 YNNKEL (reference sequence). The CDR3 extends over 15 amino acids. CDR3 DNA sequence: TGTGCCAGCAGTCGAGTGAGGACGGGCACCGGGGAGCCGTTTTTT. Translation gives CASSRVRTGTGEPFF.

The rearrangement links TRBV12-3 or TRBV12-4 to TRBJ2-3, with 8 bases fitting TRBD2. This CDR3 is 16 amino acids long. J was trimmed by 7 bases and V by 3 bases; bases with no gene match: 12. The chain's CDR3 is CASSFGGGEKPYTQYF. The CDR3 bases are TGTGCCAGCAGTTTCGGGGGGGGGGAAAAACCGTATACGCAGTATTTT.

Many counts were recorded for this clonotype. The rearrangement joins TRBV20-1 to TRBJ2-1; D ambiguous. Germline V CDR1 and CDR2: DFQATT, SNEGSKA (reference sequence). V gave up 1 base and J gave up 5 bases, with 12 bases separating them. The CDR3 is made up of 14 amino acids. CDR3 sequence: CSARGLTTHNEQFF. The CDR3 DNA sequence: TGCAGTGCTAGAGGACTCACCACCCACAATGAGCAGTTCTTC.

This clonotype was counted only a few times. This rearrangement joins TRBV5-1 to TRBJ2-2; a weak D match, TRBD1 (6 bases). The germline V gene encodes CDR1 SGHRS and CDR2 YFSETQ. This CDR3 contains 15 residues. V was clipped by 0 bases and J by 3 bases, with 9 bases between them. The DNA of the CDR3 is TGCGCCAGCAGCTTGGTAAAGGGGGACACCGGGGAGCTGTTTTTT. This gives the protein CASSLVKGDTGELFF.

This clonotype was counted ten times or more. The chain's CDR3 is CASSSIPSSFLKDTQYF. CDR3 bases: TGTGCCAGCAGTTCCATCCCTTCTAGTTTCTTGAAAGATACGCAGTATTTT. The genes are TRBV28 and TRBJ2-3; D gene uncertain. CDR1 is MDHEN, CDR2 SYDVKM, per germline. The germline V and J ends were trimmed by 4 bases and 5 bases, with 22 bases remaining between them. CDR3 length: 17 amino acids.

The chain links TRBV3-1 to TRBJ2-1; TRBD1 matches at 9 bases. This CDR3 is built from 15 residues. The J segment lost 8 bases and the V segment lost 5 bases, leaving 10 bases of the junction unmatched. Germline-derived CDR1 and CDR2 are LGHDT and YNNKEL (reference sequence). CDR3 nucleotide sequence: TGTGCCAGCAGCAAGGACAGGGGTCTAGTTTATGAGCAGTTCTTC. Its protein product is CASSKDRGLVYEQFF.

This CDR3 is CASSFPMQETQYF. For the CDR3, the DNA is TGTGCCAGCAGTTTTCCGATGCAAGAGACCCAGTACTTC. The chain links TRBV28 to TRBJ2-5, with D hard to call. Per the germline V gene, CDR1 is MDHEN and CDR2 is SYDVKM. V was pared by 3 bases and J by 2 bases, with 7 bases between. The CDR3 length is 13 residues.

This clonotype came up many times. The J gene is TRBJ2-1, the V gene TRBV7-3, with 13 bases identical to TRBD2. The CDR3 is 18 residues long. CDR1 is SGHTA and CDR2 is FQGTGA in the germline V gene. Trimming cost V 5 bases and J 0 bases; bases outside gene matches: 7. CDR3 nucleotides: TGTGCCAGCAGCCGGACTAGCGGGGGAACTAGCTCCTACAATGAGCAGTTCTTC. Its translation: CASSRTSGGTSSYNEQFF.

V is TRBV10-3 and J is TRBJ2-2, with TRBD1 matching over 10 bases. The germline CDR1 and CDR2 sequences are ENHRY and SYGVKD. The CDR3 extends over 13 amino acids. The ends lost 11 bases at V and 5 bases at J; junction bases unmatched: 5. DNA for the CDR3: TGTGCCGCCGACAGGGGGCTAACCGGGGAGCTGTTTTTT. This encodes CAADRGLTGELFF.

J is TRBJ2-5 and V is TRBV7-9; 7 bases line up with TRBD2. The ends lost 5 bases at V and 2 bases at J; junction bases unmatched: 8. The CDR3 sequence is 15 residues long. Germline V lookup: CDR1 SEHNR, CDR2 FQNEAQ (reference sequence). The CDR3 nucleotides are TGTGCCAGCAGCCTCCCTCTAGCGGATCAAGAGACCCAGTACTTC. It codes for CASSLPLADQETQYF.

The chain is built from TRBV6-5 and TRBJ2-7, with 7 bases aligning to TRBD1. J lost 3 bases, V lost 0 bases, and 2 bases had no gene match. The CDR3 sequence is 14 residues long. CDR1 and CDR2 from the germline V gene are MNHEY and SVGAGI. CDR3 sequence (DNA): TGTGCCAGCAGTTACTCTCAGGGGGACTACGAGCAGTACTTC. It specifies CASSYSQGDYEQYF.

As DNA, the CDR3 is TGCGCCAGCAGTGCTGGGGTTCCCGGGGAGCTGTTTTTT. This gives the protein CASSAGVPGELFF. The rearrangement joins TRBV10-1 to TRBJ2-2, with unresolved D. Trimming took off 4 bases at V and 6 bases at J, with 9 bases between the two ends. Germline CDR1 WNHNN, CDR2 SYGVQD (reference sequence). The CDR3 sequence is 13 residues long.

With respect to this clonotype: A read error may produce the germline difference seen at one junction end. CDR3 amino acids: CVSSRQGAYEQYF. CDR3 nucleotide sequence: TGTGTCAGCAGTAGGCAGGGGGCCTACGAGCAGTACTTC. The chain uses TRBV27 and TRBJ2-7; 7 bases match TRBD1. CDR3 length: 13 residues. Germline V gene lookup returns CDR1 MNHEY and CDR2 SMNVEV (reference sequence).

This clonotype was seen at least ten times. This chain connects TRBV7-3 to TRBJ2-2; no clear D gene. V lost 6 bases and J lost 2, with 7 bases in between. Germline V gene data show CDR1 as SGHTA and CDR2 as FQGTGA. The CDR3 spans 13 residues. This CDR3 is CASRDANTGELFF. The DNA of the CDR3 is TGTGCCAGCAGGGACGCCAACACCGGGGAGCTGTTTTTT.

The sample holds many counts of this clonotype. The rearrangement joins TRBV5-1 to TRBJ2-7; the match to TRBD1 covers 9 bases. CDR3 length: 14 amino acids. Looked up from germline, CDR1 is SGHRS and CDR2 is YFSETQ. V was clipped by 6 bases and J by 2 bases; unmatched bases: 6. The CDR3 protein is CASKTTGGAYEQYF. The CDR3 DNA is TGCGCCAGCAAAACGACAGGGGGTGCCTACGAGCAGTACTTC.

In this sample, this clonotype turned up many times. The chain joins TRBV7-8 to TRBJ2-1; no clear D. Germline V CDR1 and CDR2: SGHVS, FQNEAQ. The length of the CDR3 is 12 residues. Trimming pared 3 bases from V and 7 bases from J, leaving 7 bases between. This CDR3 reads CASSLSLNEQFF. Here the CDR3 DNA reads TGTGCCAGCAGCTTGTCTCTGAATGAGCAGTTCTTC.

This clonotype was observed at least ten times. The CDR3 protein is CARDGTRMSAPGELFF. The DNA for the CDR3 is TGTGCCAGAGACGGGACTAGGATGTCTGCGCCCGGGGAGCTGTTTTTT. The J gene is TRBJ2-2, the V gene TRBV19, with 8 bases lining up with TRBD2. The germline V gene encodes CDR1 LNHDA and CDR2 SQIVND (reference sequence). Losses at the gene ends were 9 bases for V and 6 bases for J; bases not matched to a gene: 15. This CDR3 has 16 amino acids.

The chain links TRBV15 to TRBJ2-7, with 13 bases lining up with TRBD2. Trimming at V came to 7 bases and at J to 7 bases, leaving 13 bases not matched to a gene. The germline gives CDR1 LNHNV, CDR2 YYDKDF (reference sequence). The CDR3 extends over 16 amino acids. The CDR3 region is CATTLGRTSGRDEQYF. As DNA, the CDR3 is TGTGCCACCACCCTAGGGAGAACTAGCGGGAGGGATGAGCAGTACTTC. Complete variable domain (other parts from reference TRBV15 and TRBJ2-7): DAMVIQNPRYQVTQFGKPVTLSCSQTLNHNVMYWYQQKSSQAPKLLFHYYDKDFNNEADTPDNFQSRRPNTSFCFLDIRSPGLGDTAMYLCATTLGRTSGRDEQYFGPGTRLTVT.

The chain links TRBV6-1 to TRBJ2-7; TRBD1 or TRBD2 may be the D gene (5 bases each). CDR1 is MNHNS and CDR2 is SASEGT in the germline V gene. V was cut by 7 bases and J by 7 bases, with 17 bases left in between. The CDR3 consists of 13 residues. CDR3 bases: TGTGCCAGCAAAAGAGGGGCGGGTGGGGAGCAGTACTTC. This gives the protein CASKRGAGGEQYF.

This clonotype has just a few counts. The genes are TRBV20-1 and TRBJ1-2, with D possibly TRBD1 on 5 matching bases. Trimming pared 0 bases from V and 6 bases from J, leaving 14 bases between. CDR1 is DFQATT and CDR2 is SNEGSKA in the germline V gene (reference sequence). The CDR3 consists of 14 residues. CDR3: CSAREKGPTNGYTF. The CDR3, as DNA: TGCAGTGCTAGAGAAAAGGGACCTACTAATGGCTACACCTTC.

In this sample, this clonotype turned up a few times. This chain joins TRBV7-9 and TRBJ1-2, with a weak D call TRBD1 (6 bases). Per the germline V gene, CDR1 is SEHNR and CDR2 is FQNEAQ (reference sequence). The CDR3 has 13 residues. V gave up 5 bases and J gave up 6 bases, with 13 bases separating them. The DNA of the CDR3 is TGTGCCAGCAGCAGCTCACAGGGAGATGGCTACACCTTC. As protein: CASSSSQGDGYTF.